The clone carrying this T cell receptor beta chain was seen a few times. This sample is drawn from a study of blood T cell repertoires in COVID-19. Study as a whole: Spain, Italy and the United States supplied samples that represented acute and convalescent COVID-19. The analysed material was cDNA or gDNA that came from T cells, B-cell-depleted T cells, or PBMCs.

Trimming took 6 bases from V and 5 from J, leaving 8 bases between them. CDR3 size: 12 residues. Germline CDR1 MDHEN, CDR2 SYDVKM. In terms of age and location, participants ranged from roughly 18 to 95 years and lived in around 22 US areas. Recovered participants had two consecutive negative NP/OP PCR tests, healthcare professional clearance, or symptom resolution. Generated by immunoSEQ multiplex PCR, the TCRdb table keeps only in-frame clones and is missing some. This table has approximately 230,000 clones, approximately 80% appearing once. The chain combines TRBV28 with TRBJ1-5; unclear D gene. The clonotype comes from a man in his forties or fifties who had recovered from COVID-19. The sequencing sample was made of PBMCs or T cells enriched from blood (not recorded which). CDR3 in DNA: TGTGCCAGCAGCCCCCTAGATCAGCCCCAGCATTTT. Its protein is CASSPLDQPQHF.